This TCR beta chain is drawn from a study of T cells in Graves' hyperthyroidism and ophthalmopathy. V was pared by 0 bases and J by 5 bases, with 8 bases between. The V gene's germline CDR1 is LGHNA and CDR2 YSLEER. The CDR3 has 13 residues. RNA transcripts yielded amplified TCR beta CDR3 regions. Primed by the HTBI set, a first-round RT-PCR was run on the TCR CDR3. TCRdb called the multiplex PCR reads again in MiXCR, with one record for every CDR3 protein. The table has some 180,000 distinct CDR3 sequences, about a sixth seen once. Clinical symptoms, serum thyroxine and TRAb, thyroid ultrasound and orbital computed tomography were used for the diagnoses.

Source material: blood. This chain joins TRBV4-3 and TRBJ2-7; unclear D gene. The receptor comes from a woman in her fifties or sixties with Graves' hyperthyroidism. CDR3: CASSQEGGDEQYF. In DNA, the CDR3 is TGCGCCAGCAGCCAAGAGGGTGGGGACGAGCAGTACTTC.